Listed here are 8 T cell receptor beta chains from one sample, sequenced in a study of blood T cell repertoires in COVID-19. Clones were sequenced by immunoSEQ multiplex PCR, and TCRdb holds only the in-frame ones, with some missing. The data hold more than 150,000 clones, with roughly four fifths observed a single time. The source material was peripheral blood. These receptors were taken from a woman aged 40 to 50 with acute or convalescent COVID-19.

DNA of the CDR3: TGTGCCAGCAGTTTACGTAACCTCGGGATTATCCCTTCCGAAGCTTTCTTT. Translation gives CASSLRNLGIIPSEAFF. The chain combines TRBV27 with TRBJ1-1; D is ambiguous. The CDR3 length is 17 residues. Trimming cost V 2 bases and J 8 bases, with 24 bases left between them. Per the germline V gene, CDR1 is MNHEY and CDR2 is SMNVEV (reference sequence).

The V gene is TRBV5-1, the J gene TRBJ1-2; 12 nucleotides align to TRBD1. The CDR3 has 14 residues. Germline V CDR1 and CDR2: SGHRS, YFSETQ. The ends lost 0 bases at V and 8 bases at J; junction bases unmatched: 2. The CDR3 sequence is CASSLAGTGGGYTF. DNA for the CDR3: TGCGCCAGCAGCTTGGCCGGGACAGGGGGCGGCTACACCTTC.

The table lists this clone with a few counts. This sequence joins TRBV27 and TRBJ2-5; TRBD2 aligns across 8 bases. This CDR3 spans 15 amino acids. Looked up from germline, CDR1 is MNHEY and CDR2 is SMNVEV (reference sequence). V lost 3 bases and J lost 5; bases outside the gene matches: 8. DNA of the CDR3: TGTGCCAGCAGTTTGGTAGCGGGAAGTCGGGAGACCCAGTACTTC. It specifies CASSLVAGSRETQYF.

The chain links TRBV27 to TRBJ1-5; 8 bases fit TRBD1. With 5 bases clipped from V and 2 bases from J, the junction kept 2 bases outside the gene matches. Germline V gene sequence: CDR1 MNHEY, CDR2 SMNVEV (reference sequence). CDR3 length: 14 amino acids. The CDR3 is CASSQGAGNQPQHF. CDR3 in DNA: TGTGCCAGCAGTCAGGGGGCGGGCAATCAGCCCCAGCATTTT.

V gene TRBV2 combines with J gene TRBJ2-3; 9 bases are a match to TRBD2. Trimming removed 4 bases from V and 2 bases from J; junction bases left unmatched: 7. CDR1 SNHLY and CDR2 FYNNEI come from the germline V gene. The CDR3 covers 16 residues. In DNA form, the CDR3 reads TGTGCCAGCAGTGGGGAAGCGGGGGGCATCACAGATACGCAGTATTTT. Residues: CASSGEAGGITDTQYF.

This sequence joins TRBV5-1 and TRBJ1-3; unclear D gene. The ends were cut back, 2 bases at V and 0 bases at J, with 9 bases in the middle. The V gene's germline CDR1 is SGHRS and CDR2 YFSETQ. The length of the CDR3 is 15 residues. The CDR3 sequence is CASSLGGFSGNTIYF. CDR3 DNA sequence: TGCGCCAGCAGCTTAGGCGGGTTCTCTGGAAACACCATATATTTT.

The chain is built from TRBV6-4 and TRBJ1-1; D is perhaps TRBD1 (5 bases). Germline lookup yields CDR1 MRHNA and CDR2 SNTAGT. The CDR3 has 13 amino acids. V shed 6 bases and J shed 0 bases, with 8 bases lying between them. The CDR3 spells CASRAGMNTEAFF. In DNA form, the CDR3 reads TGTGCCAGCAGGGCAGGGATGAACACTGAAGCTTTCTTT.

The V gene is TRBV21-1, the J gene TRBJ2-6; the table gives TRBD2 as D, unverified against the DNA. TRBV21-1 is marked as a pseudogene. This CDR3 is built from 14 residues. CDR3 sequence reads: CASSLSAGANVLTF. In nucleotides, the CDR3 is TGTGCCAGCAGCCTCTCGGCTGGGGCCAACGTCCTGACTTTC.